This T cell receptor (beta chain) appears in the sequencing data of a study of CD8 T cells in Susac syndrome. The length of the CDR3 is 17 residues. CDR1 SEHNR and CDR2 FQNEAQ come from the germline V gene (reference sequence). Trimming cost V 2 bases and J 5 bases, with 18 bases left between them. Random hexamers served to reverse transcribe roughly 0.45 to 1 ug RNA. Multiplex PCR with immunoSEQ amplified the TCR beta CDR3 across 54 Vbeta and 13 Jbeta. Using its own MiXCR run on the immunoSEQ multiplex PCR reads, TCRdb lists one record per CDR3 protein. The sample yields a few hundred thousand distinct CDR3 sequences, about 93% seen once. High-throughput TCR beta sequencing covered peripheral CD8+ and CD4+ T cells. The multiple sclerosis control cohort comprised treatment-naive individuals presenting with stable or active relapsing-remitting disease. TEMRA cells were enriched by FACS, and CD4+ and CD8+ T cells were negatively isolated.

What was sequenced was CD4+ T cells from PBMCs. This chain links TRBV7-9 with TRBJ1-4; a possible D gene is TRBD1 (5 bases). This receptor was identified in a human donor with multiple sclerosis. CDR3 sequence: CASSLPLTGQRNEKLFF. CDR3 in DNA: TGTGCCAGCAGCTTACCCTTGACGGGGCAGAGAAATGAAAAACTGTTTTTT.